These 24 T cell receptor beta chains were all obtained from the same sample, sequenced in a study of T cells in Graves' hyperthyroidism and ophthalmopathy (dated by TCRdb to the late 2010s). The library was built by means of multiplex PCR. Sequencing instrument: Illumina HiSeq 2000. TCR beta CDR3 regions were amplified from RNA transcripts. A first-round RT-PCR of the TCR CDR3 used the HTBI primer set with the Qiagen OneStep RT-PCR kit. TCRdb reran the public reads through fastp at Q25 and MiXCR, keeping productive beta chains. Merged by CDR3 protein, the rows form single entries marked with the most common genes and DNA. The sample table lists roughly 560,000 distinct CDR3 sequences, roughly 15% of them with a count of one. Approximately 4.3% of the sample is held by the ten biggest clonotypes. The sequenced sample was blood. All receptors derive from a woman in her thirties or forties with Graves' ophthalmopathy.

This clonotype was recorded at least ten times. The genes are TRBV7-8 and TRBJ2-7; maybe TRBD2 (5 bases). V lost 5 bases and J lost 4, with 21 bases in between. The CDR3 is 16 amino acids. Per the germline V gene, CDR1 is SGHVS and CDR2 is FQNEAQ. CDR3 in amino acids: CASSPTRGIESYEQYF. DNA for the CDR3: TGTGCCAGCAGCCCCACCCGGGGTATTGAGAGTTACGAGCAGTACTTC.

This clonotype was recorded many times. V usage is TRBV6-5 and J usage is TRBJ2-5, with 12 bases aligning to TRBD2. CDR1 and CDR2 from the germline V gene are MNHEY and SVGAGI. After removal of 7 bases from V and 2 bases from J, the junction contained 5 bases not matched to a gene. The CDR3 is made up of 15 amino acids. The chain's CDR3 is CASTPLAGGQETQYF. Written as DNA, the CDR3 is TGTGCCAGCACCCCTCTAGCGGGAGGGCAAGAGACCCAGTACTTC.

This clonotype was seen at least ten times. The rearrangement uses TRBV6-5 and TRBJ2-5; 9 positions match TRBD1. Germline loops: CDR1 MNHEY, CDR2 SVGAGI. The CDR3 is 15 amino acids. J gave up 5 bases and V 5 bases, and 9 bases lay outside the gene matches. The chain's CDR3 is CASSPGTGRWETQYF. CDR3 DNA: TGTGCCAGCAGTCCCGGGACAGGGAGGTGGGAGACCCAGTACTTC.

The chain uses TRBV19 and TRBJ1-2; D gene ambiguous. From germline, CDR1 is LNHDA and CDR2 SQIVND (reference sequence). Trimming shortened V by 0 bases and J by 5 bases, and 13 bases separated the two germline ends. CDR3 length equals 15 residues. CDR3 sequence (DNA): TGTGCCAGTAGTATAGATCTCACGATAATGTATGGCTACACCTTC. The encoded protein is CASSIDLTIMYGYTF.

This clonotype has at least ten counts. The chain recombines TRBV11-1 with TRBJ2-7; 11 nucleotides line up with TRBD1. CDR1 is SGHAT and CDR2 is FQDESV in the germline V gene (reference sequence). The trim removed 7 bases at V and 0 bases at J, leaving 11 bases unmatched. The CDR3 extends over 17 amino acids. The CDR3 protein is CASIRTGGPPSSYEQYF. For the CDR3, the DNA is TGTGCCAGCATAAGGACAGGGGGCCCCCCGAGCTCCTACGAGCAGTACTTC.

This clonotype was picked up many times. The genes are TRBV13 and TRBJ2-7, with TRBD1 matching 11 bases. The V and J ends lost 5 bases and 4 bases, in that order; junction bases with no gene match: 7. Per the germline V gene, CDR1 is PRHDT and CDR2 is FYEKMQ (reference sequence). This CDR3 contains 15 residues. The CDR3 region has the DNA TGTGCCAGCAGCCTAACCGGGACAGGGGGATACGAGCAGTACTTC. Residues: CASSLTGTGGYEQYF.

This clonotype has ten or more counts. The chain recombines TRBV27 with TRBJ2-2, with a possible D match to TRBD1 (5 bases). CDR3 length equals 17 residues. V was shortened by 5 bases and J by 4 bases, with 20 bases between the two germline ends. The germline V gene has CDR1 MNHEY and CDR2 SMNVEV (reference sequence). The CDR3 sequence is CASSTRTPMGSTGELFF. CDR3 sequence (DNA): TGTGCCAGCAGTACCAGGACACCTATGGGTAGCACCGGGGAGCTGTTTTTT.

This clonotype has a count of ten or more. J is TRBJ1-1 and V is TRBV20-1; D possibly corresponds to TRBD1 (6 bases). CDR1 is DFQATT and CDR2 is SNEGSKA in the germline V gene (reference sequence). The CDR3 contains 13 residues. CDR3 amino acids: CTPPTGMNTEAFF. CDR3 bases: TGCACCCCGCCCACAGGGATGAACACTGAAGCTTTCTTT.

This clonotype was found many times. This chain links TRBV20-1 with TRBJ2-7, with D tentatively TRBD1 or TRBD2 (6 bases each). The germline V gene has CDR1 DFQATT and CDR2 SNEGSKA (reference sequence). The V and J ends lost 0 bases and 0 bases respectively, with 9 bases between them. The CDR3 contains 14 residues. CDR3 nucleotides: TGCAGTGCTAGAGATACGGGGGCCTCCTACGAGCAGTACTTC. This sequence encodes CSARDTGASYEQYF.

This sequence joins TRBV4-1 and TRBJ1-2; D is unresolved. CDR1 MGHRA and CDR2 YSYEKL come from the germline V gene. V shed 5 bases and J shed 4 bases, with 11 bases lying between them. The CDR3 is 13 amino acids. This chain's CDR3 is CASSKVTLYGYTF. The DNA of the CDR3 is TGCGCCAGCAGCAAGGTTACACTCTATGGCTACACCTTC.

The V gene is TRBV28, the J gene TRBJ1-2; D is unclear. Per the germline V gene, CDR1 is MDHEN and CDR2 is SYDVKM. The CDR3 totals 16 residues. Between the trimmed V and J ends, which lost 3 bases and 2 bases, there was a span of 16 bases. The CDR3 sequence is CASSFIRGLENYGYTF. In nucleotides, the CDR3 is TGTGCCAGCAGTTTTATCCGGGGATTAGAAAACTATGGCTACACCTTC.

The table lists this clonotype with many counts. The rearrangement joins TRBV9 to TRBJ2-5, with TRBD2 identical over 10 bases. J lost 4 bases, V lost 2 bases, and 8 bases had no gene match. The V gene's germline CDR1 is SGDLS and CDR2 YYNGEE. There are 16 residues in the CDR3. The CDR3 nucleotides are TGTGCCAGCAGCGTGGGCGGACTAGCGGTCTCAGAGACCCAGTACTTC. Its translation is CASSVGGLAVSETQYF.

This clonotype was detected many times. This chain links TRBV20-1 with TRBJ1-1, with D perhaps TRBD1 (6 bases). The V and J ends lost 4 bases and 3 bases respectively, with 15 bases between them. The CDR3 is 14 amino acids. Germline CDR1 and CDR2: DFQATT and SNEGSKA (reference sequence). CDR3 in amino acids: CSANMARGYTEAFF. Here the CDR3 DNA reads TGCAGTGCTAACATGGCCAGGGGATACACTGAAGCTTTCTTT.

This clonotype came up many times. J is TRBJ1-2 and V is TRBV27, with D uncertain. Trimming cost V 3 bases and J 4 bases, with 18 bases left between them. Per germline, CDR1 MNHEY and CDR2 SMNVEV (reference sequence). This CDR3 comprises 16 residues. The CDR3 DNA reads TGTGCCAGCAGTTTCTATGCGTCGGAAACTGTCTATGGCTACACCTTC. Protein product: CASSFYASETVYGYTF.

In its sample, this clonotype was seen many times. The rearrangement joins TRBV28 to TRBJ2-5; D uncertain. This CDR3 region has 15 residues. V lost 6 bases, J lost 5 bases, and 19 bases lay in between. Germline V gene lookup returns CDR1 MDHEN and CDR2 SYDVKM. The DNA of the CDR3 is TGTGCCAGCAGCTTTCCAAATCTAGGAAGGGAGACCCAGTACTTC. Translated, it gives CASSFPNLGRETQYF.

The CDR3, as DNA: TGTGCCAGTAGTATAAGAGGGGCGGGAAGCTACGAGCAGTACTTC. Amino acid sequence: CASSIRGAGSYEQYF. The rearrangement joins TRBV19 to TRBJ2-7, with D possibly matching TRBD2 (6 bases). The V end lost 2 bases, the J end lost 3 bases, and 14 bases lay between the germline ends. The germline V gene encodes CDR1 LNHDA and CDR2 SQIVND (reference sequence). This CDR3 comprises 15 residues.

This clonotype appeared many times. This chain links TRBV30 with TRBJ1-5; D ambiguous. The germline V gene encodes CDR1 GTSNPN and CDR2 SVGIG (reference sequence). V lost 0 bases and J 6 bases, leaving 15 bases between the germline ends. This CDR3 region has 15 residues. The CDR3 nucleotides read TGTGCCTGGAGTGTATCAGGTTTATTAGGTCAGCCCCAGCATTTT. As protein: CAWSVSGLLGQPQHF.

The genes are TRBV6-5 and TRBJ2-7; 8 bases line up with TRBD1. CDR3 size: 15 residues. Germline assignment: CDR1 MNHEY and CDR2 SVGAGI. V shed 3 bases, J shed 0 bases, and the junction held 4 bases outside the gene matches. CDR3 nucleotides: TGTGCCAGCAGTTATAGCAGGGGGCTCTCCTACGAGCAGTACTTC. This sequence encodes CASSYSRGLSYEQYF.

This chain joins TRBV27 and TRBJ2-5, with 12 bases identical to TRBD2. After removal of 5 bases from V and 4 bases from J, the junction contained 5 bases not matched to a gene. CDR1 is MNHEY and CDR2 is SMNVEV in the germline V gene (reference sequence). There are 15 residues in the CDR3. CDR3 sequence reads: CASSPMGLAGETQYF. As DNA, the CDR3 is TGTGCCAGCAGTCCCATGGGACTAGCGGGAGAGACCCAGTACTTC.

This sequence joins TRBV6-1 and TRBJ2-7; 9 bases are shared with TRBD1. This CDR3 comprises 15 residues. V shed 5 bases and J 1 base; nucleotides not matched to a gene: 6. Looked up from germline, CDR1 is MNHNS and CDR2 is SASEGT. The DNA of the CDR3 is TGTGCCAGCAGTACCGGGACAGGGCTGTCCTACGAGCAGTACTTC. Translated, it gives CASSTGTGLSYEQYF.

The sample holds many counts of this clonotype. The V and J genes are TRBV6-2 or TRBV6-3 and TRBJ2-3, with 13 positions matching TRBD2. The CDR3 length is 18 residues. CDR1 and CDR2 (germline): MNHEY, SVGEGT. Trimming cost V 5 bases and J 0 bases; bases outside gene matches: 8. The CDR3 region is CASSPGLAGVLSTDTQYF. For the CDR3, the DNA is TGTGCCAGCAGTCCCGGACTAGCGGGAGTCTTAAGCACAGATACGCAGTATTTT.

V and J are TRBV28 and TRBJ2-7; TRBD1 agrees at 10 bases. V lost 5 bases, J lost 3 bases, and 10 bases stayed unmatched. The germline V gene encodes CDR1 MDHEN and CDR2 SYDVKM. The CDR3 spans 16 residues. The CDR3 coding sequence is TGTGCCAGCAGTCTTCCCAGGACAGGGGGAATCTACGAGCAGTACTTC. Protein: CASSLPRTGGIYEQYF.

The chain couples TRBV7-2 to TRBJ2-5; TRBD1 agrees at 7 bases. The CDR3 is 14 residues long. The germline CDR1 and CDR2 sequences are SGHTA and FQGNSA. V was clipped by 2 bases and J by 7 bases; unmatched bases: 7. CDR3 loop: CASSLSRQGVTQYF. The CDR3 coding sequence is TGTGCCAGCAGCTTATCTCGGCAGGGGGTGACCCAGTACTTC. The whole variable domain, remainder taken from reference TRBV7-2 and TRBJ2-5, is GAGVSQSPSNKVTEKGKDVELRCDPISGHTALYWYRQSLGQGLEFLIYFQGNSAPDKSGLPSDRFSAERTGGSVSTLTIQRTQQEDSAVYLCASSLSRQGVTQYFGPGTRLLVL.

The chain couples TRBV12-3 or TRBV12-4 to TRBJ2-1, with 15 bases fitting TRBD2. The CDR3 has 14 residues. Trimming took 5 bases from V and 12 from J; bases not matched to a gene: 5. The CDR3 region has the DNA TGTGCCAGCAGTCAAGGACTAGCGGGAGGGGCGCAGTTCTTC. Amino acids: CASSQGLAGGAQFF.